The rows below give T cell receptor beta chains drawn from one sample of a study of blood T cells in healthy people across ages. TCRdb ran MiXCR on the 5' RACE reads and lists one entry per CDR3 protein. The profile covers over a million distinct CDR3 sequences, with less than 45% appearing a single time and approximately 4% taken by the ten largest. The sample was blood. These receptors originate from a young woman in good health. CDR3s include the opening cysteine and the closing phenylalanine or tryptophan. D genes are given only for firm matches. Clone sizes are given selectively: once, few, many, or a class where the clone is expanded.

>.|TRBJ2-4|.|TRBV7-2
CASSLVIRGRLAKNIQYF
TGTGCCAGCAGCTTAGTTATTCGAGGACGGCTAGCCAAAAACATTCAGTACTTC
>.|TRBJ2-7|.|TRBV27
CASSSGSDYEQYF
TGTGCCAGCAGTTCGGGCAGCGATTACGAGCAGTACTTC
>.|TRBJ2-3|.|TRBV6-2/TRBV6-3
CATGKPGRTATDTQYF
TGTGCCACGGGAAAACCGGGCCGAACAGCTACGGATACGCAGTATTTT
>.|TRBJ1-5|.|TRBV20-1
CSAQNPGEQPQHF
TGCAGTGCTCAAAATCCAGGGGAGCAGCCCCAGCATTTT
>.|TRBJ1-1|.|TRBV2
CASHLQGNTEAFF
TGTGCCAGCCATTTACAGGGCAACACTGAAGCTTTCTTT
>TRBD2|TRBJ2-1|few|TRBV6-5
CASSYSGGTSFSEQFF
TGTGCCAGCAGTTACTCAGGGGGGACTAGCTTTAGTGAGCAGTTCTTC
>.|TRBJ2-7|.|TRBV14
CASNNVASYNEQYF
TGTGCCAGCAATAACGTTGCTTCCTACAATGAGCAGTACTTC
>TRBD1|TRBJ2-7|many|TRBV27
CASNGGQGRDEQYF
TGTGCCAGCAACGGGGGACAGGGGAGAGACGAGCAGTACTTC
>.|TRBJ1-2|few|TRBV2
CASSSLGETGGYTF
TGTGCCAGCAGCTCCCTTGGGGAGACCGGTGGCTACACCTTC
>.|TRBJ2-7|.|TRBV20-1
CSARRPAGEQYF
TGCAGTGCTAGAAGGCCAGCCGGCGAGCAGTACTTC